This TCR beta chain was obtained from a study of blood T cell repertoires in COVID-19. At the level of the study: Spain, Italy and the United States supplied samples that represented acute and convalescent COVID-19. Nucleic acid was either cDNA or gDNA, and it came from T cells, B-cell-depleted T cells, or PBMCs.

The CDR3 is 12 amino acids. Germline CDR1 and CDR2: GTSNPN and SVGIG (reference sequence). The germline V and J ends were trimmed by 0 bases and 10 bases, with 9 bases remaining between them. This clone appeared a single time. In the original workflow: Scientists estimated how many nucleated cells there were by amplifying reference gene primers. The protocol was immunoSEQ multiplex PCR, while the TCRdb copy is restricted to in-frame clones and leaves out a portion. The V and J calls and the clone size are those of that table, but D and trimming were determined from the DNA. The sample has around 160,000 clones; 75% to 90% are singletons.

The V gene is TRBV30, the J gene TRBJ1-4; D possibly corresponds to TRBD1 (5 bases). This sequence originates from a human donor in a cohort sampled during active COVID-19. Sequenced material: peripheral blood. As DNA, the CDR3 is TGTGCCTGGAGTGTACCGGGGGGAAAACTGTTTTTT. Translated: CAWSVPGGKLFF.